These 3 T cell receptor beta chains originate from one sample sequenced in a study of T cell changes during pregnancy in multiple sclerosis. Measured with immunoSEQ multiplex PCR; TCRdb has only the in-frame clones, and not every one. The table shows 70,000 to 100,000 clones, with 85% to 95% occurring only once. This material consisted of peripheral blood, taken in the first trimester of pregnancy. These receptors all stem from a female donor with multiple sclerosis, enrolled in a pregnancy study.

The chain links TRBV5-5 to TRBJ2-5, with TRBD2 as a possible D gene (6 bases). Germline CDR1 is SGHKS and CDR2 is YYEKEE (reference sequence). Trimming stripped 3 bases from V and 5 bases from J, with 14 bases between. The CDR3 is 14 residues long. Here the CDR3 reads CASSYGGGRETQYF. CDR3 coding DNA: TGTGCCAGCAGCTATGGTGGAGGGAGGGAGACCCAGTACTTC.

This clone was found once. This chain connects TRBV5-1 to TRBJ1-2, with TRBD1 identical over 7 bases. Per germline, CDR1 SGHRS and CDR2 YFSETQ. After removal of 5 bases from V and 11 bases from J, the junction contained 15 bases not matched to a gene. The CDR3 loop spans 14 amino acids. In nucleotides, the CDR3 is TGCGCCAGCAGGACGGATTCGGGACAGCCCATTTACACCTTC. This sequence encodes CASRTDSGQPIYTF.

The CDR3 DNA sequence: TGCGCCAGCAGCTTGGTTGGCGGGGGGAGAGATACGCAGTATTTT. It translates to CASSLVGGGRDTQYF. The J gene is TRBJ2-3, the V gene TRBV5-1; TRBD2 agrees at 8 bases. Germline CDR1 SGHRS, CDR2 YFSETQ. There are 15 residues in the CDR3. J was trimmed by 5 bases and V by 0 bases; bases with no gene match: 5.